These 26 T cell receptor beta chains share one sample of origin, sequenced in a study of T cell responses to AZD1222 COVID-19 vaccine (dated by TCRdb to the early 2020s). In the paper's terms, the time point label means: baseline before first vaccination. The protocol used for the library was the immunoSEQ multiplex PCR assay. Sourced from immuneACCESS, this table was stored by TCRdb with only in-frame sequences that have V and J called. A share of the clones is absent; for the studies checked, an unresolved V gene accounts for under half, and the remainder has no known explanation. This sample is represented by about 130,000 clones; approximately 90% of them were singletons. The ten biggest clones cover about a fifth of the sample. The source material was peripheral blood, sampled on day 0 of AZD1222 vaccination. Receptors were obtained from an adult in good health.

This rearrangement joins TRBV6-2 or TRBV6-3 to TRBJ2-2; 10 nucleotides agree with TRBD1. Germline CDR1 reads MNHEY; CDR2 reads SVGEGT. This CDR3 region has 14 residues. The trim removed 5 bases at V and 8 bases at J, leaving 5 bases unmatched. The CDR3 DNA reads as TGTGCCAGCAGTCGGACAGGGGGGAAAGGGGAGCTGTTTTTT. It translates to CASSRTGGKGELFF.

The rearrangement uses TRBV6-6 and TRBJ1-5; unclear D gene. The germline V and J ends were trimmed by 2 bases and 4 bases, with 6 bases remaining between them. The CDR3 covers 13 residues. Germline V gene data show CDR1 as MNHNY and CDR2 as SVGAGI (reference sequence). The CDR3 protein is CASSYAQNQPQHF. The DNA of the CDR3 is TGTGCCAGCAGTTACGCGCAGAATCAGCCCCAGCATTTT.

As to this clone: One end of the junction does not line up with germline, which may come from a read error. The rearrangement joins TRBV7-7 to TRBJ1-4, with D possibly being TRBD1 (5 bases). Germline V gene lookup returns CDR1 SSHAT and CDR2 FNYEAQ (reference sequence). This CDR3 region has 15 residues. CDR3 sequence (DNA): TGTGCTAGCAACACAAACAGGATTTTAAATGAAAAACTGTTTTTT. Translated, it gives CASNTNRILNEKLFF.

J is TRBJ1-2 and V is TRBV6-5; 8 bases align to TRBD1. The CDR3 extends over 12 amino acids. Trimming took 4 bases from V and 13 from J; bases not matched to a gene: 8. Germline CDR1 is MNHEY and CDR2 is SVGAGI. The CDR3 coding sequence is TGTGCCAGCAGTTCAAGACAGGGGCGCACCACCTTC. Protein: CASSSRQGRTTF.

The chain employs TRBV7-2 and TRBJ1-5; D might be TRBD1 (5 bases). Trimming left V 2 bases short and J 6 bases short, with 14 bases between. CDR1 is SGHTA and CDR2 is FQGNSA in the germline V gene. The CDR3 length is 15 residues. In nucleotides, the CDR3 is TGTGCCAGCAGCTTACAGTGGGGGTCCGGTCAGCCCCAGCATTTT. Translating it yields CASSLQWGSGQPQHF.

The chain employs TRBV19 and TRBJ1-2, with D uncertain. Germline loops: CDR1 LNHDA, CDR2 SQIVND (reference sequence). Trimming left V 7 bases short and J 6 bases short, with 18 bases between. The CDR3 length is 14 residues. CDR3 amino acids: CASIPTYSTHGYTF. CDR3 sequence (DNA): TGTGCCAGTATCCCGACATACTCAACCCATGGCTACACCTTC.

The chain recombines TRBV6-2 or TRBV6-3 with TRBJ2-1; unclear D gene. The CDR3 extends over 14 amino acids. Germline values: CDR1 MNHEY, CDR2 SVGEGT. V was clipped by 6 bases and J by 6 bases, with 15 bases between them. The CDR3 coding sequence is TGTGCCAGCAGCCCCGTGAGCCGTGGCAATGAGCAGTTCTTC. Protein product: CASSPVSRGNEQFF.

This clone was detected only once. This chain links TRBV30 with TRBJ2-7; no definite D call. CDR3 size: 13 residues. The germline V and J ends were trimmed by 1 base and 2 bases, with 9 bases remaining between them. Per the germline V gene, CDR1 is GTSNPN and CDR2 is SVGIG (reference sequence). The DNA of the CDR3 is TGTGCCTGGAGTGGTCCCGCCCCCTACGAGCAGTACTTC. It is translated as CAWSGPAPYEQYF.

The chain uses TRBV14 and TRBJ2-5; 8 bases are shared with TRBD2. The CDR3 has 18 residues. With V trimmed by 1 base and J by 0 bases, 10 bases remained unmatched. Germline V gives CDR1 SGHDN, CDR2 FVKESK. In DNA form, the CDR3 reads TGTGCCAGCAGCCAAGCAAGGAGCGGGGGCCGATACCAAGAGACCCAGTACTTC. This translates into CASSQARSGGRYQETQYF.

This clone was detected once. The chain has TRBV5-8 and TRBJ2-7; 7 nucleotides line up with TRBD1. Germline CDR1 and CDR2: SGHTS and YDEGEE. Trimming at V came to 6 bases and at J to 3 bases, leaving 9 bases not matched to a gene. This CDR3 comprises 14 residues. The CDR3, as DNA: TGTGCCAGCACCAGGGGGACCCGCGTCTACGAGCAGTACTTC. This gives the protein CASTRGTRVYEQYF. The entire variable domain, with the rest obtained from reference TRBV5-8 and TRBJ2-7, is as follows: EAGVTQSPTHLIKTRGQQATLRCSPISGHTSVYWYQQALGLGLQFLLWYDEGEERNRGNFPPRFSGRQFPNYSSELNVNALELEDSALYLCASTRGTRVYEQYFGPGTRLTVT.

The chain joins TRBV5-1 to TRBJ2-1, with 9 bases matching TRBD1. The CDR3 totals 12 residues. Germline V gene lookup returns CDR1 SGHRS and CDR2 YFSETQ. J gave up 14 bases and V 3 bases, and 6 bases lay outside the gene matches. The CDR3 DNA follows: TGCGCCAGCAGCTCCCCGAGACAGGGGGAGTTCTTC. Translated: CASSSPRQGEFF.

This chain joins TRBV7-9 and TRBJ2-7, with D maybe TRBD1 (6 bases). The germline CDR1 and CDR2 sequences are SEHNR and FQNEAQ (reference sequence). Deletions cut 7 bases from V and 2 bases from J, with 15 bases between. The CDR3 spans 14 residues. The CDR3, as DNA: TGTGCCAGCAACATACAGGGTTTGACCTACGAGCAGTACTTC. Translating it yields CASNIQGLTYEQYF.

The J gene is TRBJ1-2, the V gene TRBV7-2, with 9 bases fitting TRBD1. This CDR3 region has 13 residues. Per germline, CDR1 SGHTA and CDR2 FQGNSA. The V and J ends lost 5 bases and 9 bases, in that order; junction bases with no gene match: 7. The CDR3 region is CASSAGQGRSYTF. Written as DNA, the CDR3 is TGTGCCAGCAGCGCCGGACAGGGGAGAAGCTACACCTTC.

This chain joins TRBV4-1 and TRBJ1-4, with D hard to call. This CDR3 region has 15 residues. Germline values: CDR1 MGHRA, CDR2 YSYEKL. V was cut by 8 bases and J by 8 bases, with 21 bases left in between. DNA for the CDR3: TGCGCCAGCCGGGGAGGACCCGGGTACCCAGAAAAACTGTTTTTT. It specifies CASRGGPGYPEKLFF.

This clone was observed a handful of times. The V call is TRBV7-9, the J call TRBJ1-5; the D is unclear. Trimming stripped 5 bases from V and 7 bases from J, with 12 bases between. The germline gives CDR1 SEHNR, CDR2 FQNEAQ (reference sequence). CDR3 length equals 13 residues. The CDR3 nucleotides read TGTGCCAGCAGCGACATGAAGGGACAGCCCCAGCATTTT. Protein sequence: CASSDMKGQPQHF. Combining the CDR3 with reference TRBV7-9 and TRBJ1-5 gives the whole variable domain DTGVSQNPRHKITKRGQNVTFRCDPISEHNRLYWYRQTLGQGPEFLTYFQNEAQLEKSRLLSDRFSAERPKGSFSTLEIQRTEQGDSAMYLCASSDMKGQPQHFGDGTRLSIL.

J is TRBJ2-3 and V is TRBV5-4, with 9 bases matching TRBD2. Unmatched junction bases numbered 10, after V lost 3 bases and J lost 5 bases. This CDR3 region has 16 residues. Germline V gives CDR1 SGHNT, CDR2 YYREEE (reference sequence). The CDR3 loop reads CASSSGIAGAGDTQYF. The CDR3 DNA reads as TGTGCCAGCAGCTCAGGGATAGCGGGGGCGGGAGATACGCAGTATTTT.

This sequence joins TRBV27 and TRBJ1-5, with 7 bases fitting TRBD1. The germline V gene encodes CDR1 MNHEY and CDR2 SMNVEV (reference sequence). The CDR3 runs 15 residues. Losses at the gene ends were 5 bases for V and 4 bases for J; bases not matched to a gene: 8. The CDR3 reads CASSPLQGSNQPQHF. In DNA, the CDR3 is TGTGCCAGCAGTCCTTTACAGGGGTCTAATCAGCCCCAGCATTTT.

This clone has just one count. The same CDR3 arises from other DNA sequences in this sample as well. This chain joins TRBV24-1 and TRBJ1-1; a weak D match, TRBD1 (5 bases). This CDR3 comprises 13 residues. The V and J ends lost 5 bases and 4 bases respectively, with 10 bases between them. CDR1 KGHDR and CDR2 SFDVKD come from the germline V gene. DNA of the CDR3: TGTGCCACCAGTGCGGGGCTAATCACTGAAGCTTTCTTT. Amino acid sequence: CATSAGLITEAFF.

This sequence joins TRBV19 and TRBJ1-5; TRBD1 matches at 10 bases. From germline, CDR1 is LNHDA and CDR2 SQIVND (reference sequence). The CDR3 runs to 14 residues. Losses at the gene ends were 6 bases for V and 6 bases for J; bases not matched to a gene: 5. CDR3 residues: CASSRDRGTQPQHF. CDR3 coding DNA: TGTGCCAGTAGCCGGGACAGGGGTACTCAGCCCCAGCATTTT.

The CDR3 DNA follows: TGCGCCAGCAGCTTGGACAGGGGGCTCTCTGGCTACACCTTC. Protein: CASSLDRGLSGYTF. The chain is built from TRBV5-1 and TRBJ1-2; 9 bases map to TRBD1. This CDR3 has 14 amino acids. V shed 0 bases, J shed 7 bases, and the junction held 4 bases outside the gene matches. Germline CDR1 and CDR2: SGHRS and YFSETQ.

The chain's CDR3 is CASSWTGGSSAYEQYF. Here the CDR3 DNA reads TGTGCCAGCAGCTGGACAGGGGGCTCATCGGCCTACGAGCAGTACTTC. The rearrangement uses TRBV5-6 and TRBJ2-7; 11 bases map to TRBD1. The germline CDR1 and CDR2 sequences are SGHDT and YYEEEE. V trimming: 3 bases; J trimming: 2 bases; junction bases outside the gene matches: 7. The CDR3 is 16 amino acids.

The chain has TRBV6-5 and TRBJ1-4; D call uncertain. Trimming removed 5 bases at V and 10 bases at J, with 11 bases between. The CDR3 is made up of 12 amino acids. The germline V gene encodes CDR1 MNHEY and CDR2 SVGAGI. DNA for the CDR3: TGTGCCAGCAGTACAGCGCGAGGAAAACTGTTTTTT. Amino acids: CASSTARGKLFF.

The V gene is TRBV7-9, the J gene TRBJ2-3; TRBD2 matches 8 bases. This CDR3 has 15 residues. V shed 5 bases and J 1 base; nucleotides not matched to a gene: 5. Germline V gives CDR1 SEHNR, CDR2 FQNEAQ (reference sequence). CDR3 protein: CASSPQTSGTDTQYF. The CDR3 nucleotides are TGTGCCAGCAGCCCCCAGACTAGCGGCACAGATACGCAGTATTTT. The variable domain in full, completed from reference TRBV7-9 and TRBJ2-3, reads DTGVSQNPRHKITKRGQNVTFRCDPISEHNRLYWYRQTLGQGPEFLTYFQNEAQLEKSRLLSDRFSAERPKGSFSTLEIQRTEQGDSAMYLCASSPQTSGTDTQYFGPGTRLTVL.

This chain uses TRBV9 with TRBJ2-5; 13 bases align to TRBD2. The CDR3 length is 17 residues. Germline CDR1 SGDLS, CDR2 YYNGEE. Trimming took 0 bases from V and 5 from J; bases not matched to a gene: 7. In DNA, the CDR3 is TGTGCCAGCAGCGTAGGCGGACTAGCGGGGGCCCGGGAGACCCAGTACTTC. Translated: CASSVGGLAGARETQYF.

The rearrangement uses TRBV7-8 and TRBJ2-5, with D uncertain. Trimming cost V 2 bases and J 1 base, with 8 bases left between them. The CDR3 is 14 amino acids. The germline gives CDR1 SGHVS, CDR2 FQNEAQ. DNA of the CDR3: TGTGCCAGCAGCTTAATGCAGACCCAAGAGACCCAGTACTTC. This gives the protein CASSLMQTQETQYF.

The chain joins TRBV19 to TRBJ1-5; perhaps TRBD1 as D (5 bases). The CDR3 is made up of 16 amino acids. The V end lost 7 bases, the J end lost 0 bases, and 16 bases lay between the germline ends. CDR1 LNHDA and CDR2 SQIVND come from the germline V gene (reference sequence). The DNA for the CDR3 is TGTGCCAGTATGAGGGGCGGGGTGTATAGCAATCAGCCCCAGCATTTT. Residues: CASMRGGVYSNQPQHF. Together with reference TRBV19 and TRBJ1-5, the CDR3 gives the full variable domain: DGGITQSPKYLFRKEGQNVTLSCEQNLNHDAMYWYRQDPGQGLRLIYYSQIVNDFQKGDIAEGYSVSREKKESFPLTVTSAQKNPTAFYLCASMRGGVYSNQPQHFGDGTRLSIL.